This is a list of T cell receptor beta chains from one sample in a study of CD8 T cells in ankylosing spondylitis. Each CDR3 protein is one row after TCRdb ran MiXCR on the 5' RACE reads. The sample gives about 750,000 distinct CDR3 sequences, around 17% of which show up once; 15% to 20% is in the top ten. What was sequenced was blood, either unsorted or a sorted T cell fraction (not recorded which). The receptors stem from a male donor with ankylosing spondylitis. The CDR3 runs from the conserved cysteine through the conserved F or W. D genes are given only for firm matches.

j_call d_call cdr3_length v_call cdr3_aa
TRBJ2-7 . 15 TRBV4-1 CASSQVGGSEARQYF
TRBJ2-7 . 13 TRBV7-9 CASSLEKGGEQYF
TRBJ2-1 . 16 TRBV27 CASSSAWGGPGNEQFF
TRBJ2-1 TRBD2 17 TRBV6-2/TRBV6-3 CASSYVAGGQTGNEQFF
TRBJ2-1 . 13 TRBV13 CASSLIGSDEQFF
TRBJ2-1 . 13 TRBV4-2 CASSQETGGGRIF
TRBJ1-5 TRBD1 16 TRBV20-1 CSAPRSGTGGNQPQHF
TRBJ2-1 . 13 TRBV28 CASSLSVSNEQFF
TRBJ2-7 . 10 TRBV20-1 CSAWGFEQYF
TRBJ2-1 . 19 TRBV11-1 CASSTTKRGGSGRDNEQFF
TRBJ2-4 TRBD2 19 TRBV3-1 CASSQTPLAGPYAKNIQYF
TRBJ1-2 . 14 TRBV25-1 CASRPGGRERGYTF
TRBJ1-1 . 15 TRBV11-2 CASSGVWGRYTEAFF
TRBJ2-5 . 12 TRBV5-1 CASSVLRETQYF
TRBJ2-7 . 13 TRBV29-1 CSVDEQGAREQYF